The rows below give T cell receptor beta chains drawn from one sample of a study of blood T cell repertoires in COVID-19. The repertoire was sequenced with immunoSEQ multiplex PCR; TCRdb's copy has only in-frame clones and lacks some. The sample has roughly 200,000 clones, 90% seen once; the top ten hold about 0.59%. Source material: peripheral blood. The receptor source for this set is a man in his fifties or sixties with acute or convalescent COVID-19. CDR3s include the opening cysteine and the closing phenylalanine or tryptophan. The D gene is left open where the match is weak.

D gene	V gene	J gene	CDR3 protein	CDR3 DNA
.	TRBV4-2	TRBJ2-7	CASSQDTASYEQYF	TGTGCCAGCAGCCAAGATACAGCCTCCTACGAGCAGTACTTC
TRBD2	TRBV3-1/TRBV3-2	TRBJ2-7	CASSPSGRAVEQYF	TGTGCCAGCAGCCCAAGCGGGAGGGCCGTAGAGCAGTACTTC
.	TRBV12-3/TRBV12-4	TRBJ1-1	CASSRGGTEAFF	TGTGCCAGCAGTAGGGGAGGAACTGAAGCTTTCTTT
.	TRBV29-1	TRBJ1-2	CSVERERHYGYTF	TGCAGCGTTGAACGGGAGAGGCACTATGGCTACACCTTC
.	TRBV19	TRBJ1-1	CASISDAYTEAFF	TGTGCCAGTATCAGCGACGCCTACACTGAAGCTTTCTTT
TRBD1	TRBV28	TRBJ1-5	CASSQTGGGNQPQHF	TGTGCCAGCAGTCAAACAGGGGGCGGCAATCAGCCCCAGCATTTT
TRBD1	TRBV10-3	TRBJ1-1	CATRTGGNTEAFF	TGTGCCACCCGGACAGGGGGTAACACTGAAGCTTTCTTT
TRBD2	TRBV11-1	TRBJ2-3	CASSRVSGVGDTQYF	TGTGCCAGCAGCCGAGTTAGCGGGGTGGGAGATACGCAGTATTTT
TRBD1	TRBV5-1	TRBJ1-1	CASSPGQALREAFF	TGCGCCAGCAGCCCGGGACAGGCCCTAAGGGAAGCTTTCTTT
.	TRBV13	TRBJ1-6	CASSTSGFSYNSPLHF	TGTGCCAGCAGCACCTCAGGGTTCTCCTATAATTCACCCCTCCACTTT
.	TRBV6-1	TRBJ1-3	CASSEWGSSGNTIYF	TGTGCCAGCAGTGAATGGGGCAGCTCTGGAAACACCATATATTTT
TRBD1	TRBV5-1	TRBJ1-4	CASSVRGRSEKLFF	TGCGCCAGCAGCGTCAGGGGGCGTAGTGAAAAACTGTTTTTT
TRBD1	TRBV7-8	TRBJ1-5	CASSLFRGLRPQHF	TGTGCCAGCAGCTTATTCAGGGGGCTGCGGCCCCAGCATTTT